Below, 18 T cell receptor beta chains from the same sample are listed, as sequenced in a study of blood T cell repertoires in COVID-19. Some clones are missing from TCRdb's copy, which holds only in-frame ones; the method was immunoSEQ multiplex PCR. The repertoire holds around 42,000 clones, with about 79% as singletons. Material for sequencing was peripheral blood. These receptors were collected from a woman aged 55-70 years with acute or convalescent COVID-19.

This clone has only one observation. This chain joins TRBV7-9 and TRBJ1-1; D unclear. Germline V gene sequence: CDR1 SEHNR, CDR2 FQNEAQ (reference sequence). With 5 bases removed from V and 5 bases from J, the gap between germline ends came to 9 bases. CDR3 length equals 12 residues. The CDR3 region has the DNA TGTGCCAGCAGCCCCCGTAGAACTGAAGCTTTCTTT. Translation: CASSPRRTEAFF.

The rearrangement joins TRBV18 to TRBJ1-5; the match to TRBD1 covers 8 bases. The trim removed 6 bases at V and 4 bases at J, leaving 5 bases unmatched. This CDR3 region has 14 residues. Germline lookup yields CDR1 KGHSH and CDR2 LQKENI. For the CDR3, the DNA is TGTGCCAGCTCTCAAGGACAGGGAAATCAGCCCCAGCATTTT. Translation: CASSQGQGNQPQHF.

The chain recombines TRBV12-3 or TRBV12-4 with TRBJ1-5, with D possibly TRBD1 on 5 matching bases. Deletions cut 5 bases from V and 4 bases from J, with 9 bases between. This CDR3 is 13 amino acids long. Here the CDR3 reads CASSRGMNQPQHF. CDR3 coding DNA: TGTGCCAGCAGTCGGGGGATGAATCAGCCCCAGCATTTT.

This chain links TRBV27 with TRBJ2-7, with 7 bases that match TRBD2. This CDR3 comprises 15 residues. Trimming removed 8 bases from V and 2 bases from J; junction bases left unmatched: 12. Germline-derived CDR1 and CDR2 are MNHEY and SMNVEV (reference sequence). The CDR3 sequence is CASRSVVLAPYEQYF. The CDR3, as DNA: TGTGCCAGCCGCTCCGTGGTACTAGCGCCCTACGAGCAGTACTTC.

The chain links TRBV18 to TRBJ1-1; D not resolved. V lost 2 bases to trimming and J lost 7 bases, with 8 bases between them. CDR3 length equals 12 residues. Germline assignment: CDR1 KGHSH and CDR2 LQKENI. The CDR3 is CASSPYSGEAFF. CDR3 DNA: TGTGCCAGCTCACCATACAGTGGTGAAGCTTTCTTT.

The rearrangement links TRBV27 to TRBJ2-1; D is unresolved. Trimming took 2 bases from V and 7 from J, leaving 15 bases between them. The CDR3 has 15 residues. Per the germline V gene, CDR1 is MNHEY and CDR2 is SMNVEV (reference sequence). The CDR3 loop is CASSLGFRRENEQFF. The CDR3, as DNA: TGTGCCAGCAGTTTAGGTTTCCGTCGTGAGAATGAGCAGTTCTTC.

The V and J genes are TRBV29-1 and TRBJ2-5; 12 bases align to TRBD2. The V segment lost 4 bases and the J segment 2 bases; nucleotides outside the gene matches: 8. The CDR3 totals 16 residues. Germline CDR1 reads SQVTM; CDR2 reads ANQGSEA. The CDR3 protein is CSVGTSGVYAQETQYF. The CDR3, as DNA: TGCAGCGTTGGGACTAGCGGGGTCTACGCGCAAGAGACCCAGTACTTC. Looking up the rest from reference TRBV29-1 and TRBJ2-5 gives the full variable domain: SAVISQKPSRDICQRGTSLTIQCQVDSQVTMMFWYRQQPGQSLTLIATANQGSEATYESGFVIDKFPISRPNLTFSTLTVSNMSPEDSSIYLCSVGTSGVYAQETQYFGPGTRLLVL.

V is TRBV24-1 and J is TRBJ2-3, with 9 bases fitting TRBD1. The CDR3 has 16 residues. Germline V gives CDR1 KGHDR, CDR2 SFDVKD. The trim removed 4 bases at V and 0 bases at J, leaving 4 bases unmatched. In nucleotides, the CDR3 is TGTGCCACCAGTGAAAGGGACAGGGAGAGCACAGATACGCAGTATTTT. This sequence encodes CATSERDRESTDTQYF.

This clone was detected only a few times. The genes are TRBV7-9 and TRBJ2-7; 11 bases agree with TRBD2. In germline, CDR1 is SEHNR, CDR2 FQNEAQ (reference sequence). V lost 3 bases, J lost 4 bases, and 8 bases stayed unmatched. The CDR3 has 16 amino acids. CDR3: CASSLTAGTSGYEQYF. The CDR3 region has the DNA TGTGCCAGCAGCTTGACAGCCGGGACTAGCGGTTACGAGCAGTACTTC.

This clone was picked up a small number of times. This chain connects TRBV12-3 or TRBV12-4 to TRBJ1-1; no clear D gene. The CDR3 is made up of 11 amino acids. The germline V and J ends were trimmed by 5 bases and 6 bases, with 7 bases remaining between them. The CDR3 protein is CASSAVAEAFF. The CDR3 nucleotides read TGTGCCAGCAGTGCGGTGGCTGAAGCTTTCTTT.

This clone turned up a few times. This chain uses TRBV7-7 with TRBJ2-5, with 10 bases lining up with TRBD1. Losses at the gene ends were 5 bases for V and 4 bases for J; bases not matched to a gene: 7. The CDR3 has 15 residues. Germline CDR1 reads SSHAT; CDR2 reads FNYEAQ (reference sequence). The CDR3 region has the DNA TGTGCCAGCAGCACGGGACAGGGGAAAGGAGAGACCCAGTACTTC. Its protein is CASSTGQGKGETQYF.

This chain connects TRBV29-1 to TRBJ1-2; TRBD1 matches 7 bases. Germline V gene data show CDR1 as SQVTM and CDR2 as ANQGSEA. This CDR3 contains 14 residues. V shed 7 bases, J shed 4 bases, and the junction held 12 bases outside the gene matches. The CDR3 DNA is TGCAGCGCTCGAATACAGGGGACGAGCTATGGCTACACCTTC. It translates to CSARIQGTSYGYTF.

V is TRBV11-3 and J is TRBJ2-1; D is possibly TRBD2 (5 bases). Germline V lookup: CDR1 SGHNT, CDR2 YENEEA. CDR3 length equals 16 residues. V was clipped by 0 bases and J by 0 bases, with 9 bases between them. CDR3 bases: TGTGCCAGCAGCTTAGACTCCCGGGGCTCCTACAATGAGCAGTTCTTC. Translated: CASSLDSRGSYNEQFF.

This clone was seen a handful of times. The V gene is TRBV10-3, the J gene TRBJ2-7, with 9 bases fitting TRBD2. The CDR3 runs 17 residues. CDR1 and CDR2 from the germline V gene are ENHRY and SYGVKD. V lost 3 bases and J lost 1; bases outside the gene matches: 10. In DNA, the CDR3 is TGTGCCATCAGTGAAGGTCTCGGGCTAGCGGGGTCCTACGAGCAGTACTTC. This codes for CAISEGLGLAGSYEQYF.

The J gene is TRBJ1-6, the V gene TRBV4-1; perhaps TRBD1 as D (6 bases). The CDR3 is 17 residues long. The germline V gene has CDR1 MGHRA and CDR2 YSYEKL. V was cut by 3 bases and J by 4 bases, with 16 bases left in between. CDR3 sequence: CASSQSTGRRYNSPLHF. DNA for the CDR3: TGCGCCAGCAGCCAGTCCACAGGGCGCCGTTATAATTCACCCCTCCACTTT.

The DNA of the CDR3 is TGTGCCAGCAGTTTTAGCGGGAGGGCCTACAATGAGCAGTTCTTC. It is translated as CASSFSGRAYNEQFF. The chain combines TRBV28 with TRBJ2-1; TRBD2 matches at 11 bases. The CDR3 length is 15 residues. Germline lookup yields CDR1 MDHEN and CDR2 SYDVKM. Trimming took 3 bases from V and 2 from J; bases not matched to a gene: 0.

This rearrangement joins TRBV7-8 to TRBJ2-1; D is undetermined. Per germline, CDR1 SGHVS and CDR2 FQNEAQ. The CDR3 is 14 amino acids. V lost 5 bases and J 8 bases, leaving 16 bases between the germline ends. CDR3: CASSVERIPHEQFF. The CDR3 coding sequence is TGTGCCAGCAGCGTAGAGAGGATCCCCCATGAGCAGTTCTTC.

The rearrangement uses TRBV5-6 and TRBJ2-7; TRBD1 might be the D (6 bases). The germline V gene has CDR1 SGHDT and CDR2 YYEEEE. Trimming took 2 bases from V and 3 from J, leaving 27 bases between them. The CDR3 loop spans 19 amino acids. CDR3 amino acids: CASSLQGRSQGTTDYEQYF. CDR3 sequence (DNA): TGTGCCAGCAGCTTACAGGGCAGGAGCCAGGGAACAACCGACTACGAGCAGTACTTC.